The present T cell receptor (beta chain) was sequenced within a study of cytomegalovirus exposure and HLA in healthy donors. Turning to the study itself: HLA-typed donors contributed approximately 92 million unique TCRs, which were held in an early data release.

General study points: The study designated 150 to 200 TCR beta chains cytomegalovirus-associated.

13 Jbeta primers and 60 Vbeta primers were used for the PCR. Using immunoSEQ multiplex PCR, the repertoire was profiled, and TCRdb retains in-frame clones only, with some absent. Of approximately 140,000 clones in the sample, approximately 70% were seen once. For this clone: What it binds is unknown.

Germline CDR1 and CDR2: SGHNT and YYREEE (reference sequence). V was cut by 5 bases and J by 5 bases, with 16 bases left in between. The CDR3 has 14 amino acids. The chain joins TRBV5-4 to TRBJ1-2, with D perhaps matching TRBD1 (5 bases). Sequencing was done on a sample of PBMCs. This receptor was taken from a human donor in good health. As DNA, the CDR3 is TGTGCCAGCAGTCCAGGGCCCGGGAGTTATGGCTACACCTTC. This gives the protein CASSPGPGSYGYTF.